This T cell receptor beta chain was sequenced in a study of blood T cell repertoires in COVID-19. Study context: There were acute and convalescent COVID-19 samples, and they came from the United States, Italy and Spain. The cDNA or gDNA used as material had been derived from T cells, B-cell-depleted T cells, or PBMCs.

Under the authors' procedure: It was from reference gene primer amplification that nucleated cell counts were estimated. Sequenced by immunoSEQ multiplex PCR; TCRdb stores in-frame clones only, minus some. V, J and clone size are those of that table, while D and trimming were read from the DNA. This sample yields 150,000 to 200,000 clones, of which around 81% are seen a single time; over 2.5% belongs to the top ten. This clone was detected a few times. The CDR3 loop spans 12 amino acids. Trimming at V came to 3 bases and at J to 9 bases, leaving 2 bases not matched to a gene. Germline V gene sequence: CDR1 SGHAT, CDR2 FQDESV (reference sequence).

This chain links TRBV11-1 with TRBJ2-1; 7 bases match TRBD2. The source is a human donor with acute or convalescent COVID-19. The donor label of this sample is uncertain. Sequenced input: peripheral blood. CDR3 residues: CASSLGGFEQFF. The CDR3 DNA reads as TGTGCCAGCAGCTTGGGGGGGTTTGAGCAGTTCTTC.